The 22 T cell receptor beta chains below all came from one sample that was sequenced in a study of T cell responses to AZD1222 COVID-19 vaccine. The assay was immunoSEQ multiplex PCR, and TCRdb's table has in-frame clones only and misses some. The sample has 150,000 to 200,000 clones, about 91% seen once. The sample here was peripheral blood, taken on day 0 of AZD1222 vaccination. These receptors were obtained from an adult in good health.

J is TRBJ2-1 and V is TRBV4-1, with 10 positions matching TRBD2. Losses at the gene ends were 4 bases for V and 6 bases for J; bases not matched to a gene: 12. The CDR3 consists of 17 residues. Germline V CDR1 and CDR2: MGHRA, YSYEKL. Here the CDR3 DNA reads TGCGCCAGCAGCCTAGGGCTAGCGGGGGCTCTCGCCAATGAGCAGTTCTTC. Its protein is CASSLGLAGALANEQFF.

The rearrangement uses TRBV7-8 and TRBJ1-6; no clear D gene. Trimming removed 5 bases from V and 0 bases from J, with 11 bases in between. The CDR3 sequence is 16 residues long. Per germline, CDR1 SGHVS and CDR2 FQNEAQ. In nucleotides, the CDR3 is TGTGCCAGCAGCGTCGACGCCAGCTCCTATAATTCACCCCTCCACTTT. Translated, it gives CASSVDASSYNSPLHF. The complete variable domain, with remaining parts taken from reference TRBV7-8 and TRBJ1-6, reads GAGVSQSPRYKVAKRGQDVALRCDPISGHVSLFWYQQALGQGPEFLTYFQNEAQLDKSGLPSDRFFAERPEGSVSTLKIQRTQQEDSAVYLCASSVDASSYNSPLHFGNGTRLTVT.

The gene calls are TRBV7-2 and TRBJ1-4, with D possibly being TRBD1 (5 bases). V was pared by 5 bases and J by 4 bases, with 14 bases between. Germline V gives CDR1 SGHTA, CDR2 FQGNSA. The CDR3 has 15 amino acids. The CDR3 DNA reads TGTGCCAGCAGCACCTCTGGGGGTATTAATGAAAAACTGTTTTTT. Translating it yields CASSTSGGINEKLFF.

The chain employs TRBV5-1 and TRBJ1-3; possibly TRBD1 for D (5 bases). The V end lost 4 bases, the J end lost 0 bases, and 11 bases lay between the germline ends. This CDR3 contains 15 residues. The V gene's germline CDR1 is SGHRS and CDR2 YFSETQ. The CDR3 DNA follows: TGCGCCAGCAGCCGAACGGGGGGCTCTGGAAACACCATATATTTT. Amino acid sequence: CASSRTGGSGNTIYF.

The gene calls are TRBV11-2 and TRBJ1-1, with 9 nucleotides matching TRBD1. The CDR3 has 15 residues. V trimming: 4 bases; J trimming: 2 bases; junction bases outside the gene matches: 5. Germline CDR1 is SGHAT and CDR2 is FQNNGV. The CDR3 nucleotides read TGTGCCAGCAGCTCCTACAGGGGGCATAACACTGAAGCTTTCTTT. Its protein is CASSSYRGHNTEAFF.

The chain carries TRBV19 and TRBJ1-1; D gene unclear. The CDR3 is 13 residues long. V was clipped by 5 bases and J by 0 bases, with 7 bases between them. Germline V gene data show CDR1 as LNHDA and CDR2 as SQIVND (reference sequence). The CDR3 is CASSSTVNTEAFF. CDR3 sequence (DNA): TGTGCCAGTAGTTCGACGGTGAACACTGAAGCTTTCTTT.

The chain is built from TRBV6-5 and TRBJ1-3; tentative D call: TRBD1 (5 bases). The CDR3 contains 15 residues. Between the trimmed V and J ends, which lost 5 bases and 1 base, there was a span of 12 bases. Germline CDR1 MNHEY, CDR2 SVGAGI. CDR3 coding DNA: TGTGCCAGCAGTCCAATGACAGAATCTGGAAACACCATATATTTT. As protein: CASSPMTESGNTIYF.

This rearrangement joins TRBV4-1 to TRBJ1-4; D gene uncertain. The V end was cut by 3 bases, the J end by 7 bases, with 9 bases between. Germline CDR1 and CDR2: MGHRA and YSYEKL. The CDR3 runs to 13 residues. Here the CDR3 DNA reads TGCGCCAGCAGCCACGGTGGACGTGAAAAACTGTTTTTT. It yields the protein CASSHGGREKLFF.

The chain combines TRBV9 with TRBJ2-3, with 9 bases identical to TRBD2. The CDR3 extends over 16 amino acids. Trimming removed 3 bases from V and 2 bases from J; junction bases left unmatched: 7. The germline CDR1 and CDR2 sequences are SGDLS and YYNGEE. In nucleotides, the CDR3 is TGTGCCAGCAGCGGTTTAGCGGGGGCGCCCACAGATACGCAGTATTTT. This encodes CASSGLAGAPTDTQYF. Variable domain in full (rest from reference TRBV9 and TRBJ2-3): DSGVTQTPKHLITATGQRVTLRCSPRSGDLSVYWYQQSLDQGLQFLIQYYNGEERAKGNILERFSAQQFPDLHSELNLSSLELGDSALYFCASSGLAGAPTDTQYFGPGTRLTVL.

The J gene is TRBJ1-6, the V gene TRBV7-2, with D tentatively TRBD1 (6 bases). V was clipped by 5 bases and J by 2 bases, with 13 bases between them. The CDR3 totals 16 residues. CDR1 is SGHTA and CDR2 is FQGNSA in the germline V gene. The CDR3 DNA is TGTGCCAGCAGCGAAACCGGGACAACCTATAATTCACCCCTCCACTTT. Its protein product is CASSETGTTYNSPLHF.

The V gene is TRBV21-1, the J gene TRBJ2-7. TRBV21-1 is a pseudogene locus. The CDR3 extends over 15 amino acids. Here the CDR3 reads CASTLKEGLSYEQYF. The CDR3, as DNA: TGTGCCAGCACCCTTAAAGAAGGTTTATCCTACGAGCAGTACTTC.

This chain uses TRBV5-1 with TRBJ2-7; D is tentatively TRBD1 or TRBD2 (5 bases each). CDR3 length: 13 residues. Germline assignment: CDR1 SGHRS and CDR2 YFSETQ. V was shortened by 3 bases and J by 5 bases, with 12 bases between the two germline ends. DNA of the CDR3: TGCGCCAGCAGCTCGGGACCCGGCGACGAGCAGTACTTC. The encoded protein is CASSSGPGDEQYF.

This chain joins TRBV2 and TRBJ2-5; 14 bases line up with TRBD2. The germline CDR1 and CDR2 sequences are SNHLY and FYNNEI. The length of the CDR3 is 16 residues. V lost 6 bases and J lost 1; bases outside the gene matches: 4. The CDR3 region has the DNA TGTGCCAGCAGGACTAGCGGGAGGGAACGCCAAGAGACCCAGTACTTC. Encoded protein: CASRTSGRERQETQYF.

V gene TRBV18 combines with J gene TRBJ2-7; D is perhaps TRBD2 (6 bases). CDR3 size: 13 residues. The germline V gene encodes CDR1 KGHSH and CDR2 LQKENI. Deletions cut 0 bases from V and 6 bases from J, with 9 bases between. This CDR3 reads CASSPPVGSEQYF. The CDR3 DNA is TGTGCCAGCTCACCACCGGTCGGGAGCGAGCAGTACTTC.

The chain couples TRBV18 to TRBJ2-6; D gene ambiguous. This CDR3 region has 15 residues. CDR1 KGHSH and CDR2 LQKENI come from the germline V gene. Trimming took off 3 bases at V and 0 bases at J, with 6 bases between the two ends. CDR3: CASSPETSGANVLTF. In DNA, the CDR3 is TGTGCCAGCTCACCTGAGACCTCTGGGGCCAACGTCCTGACTTTC.

This clone was seen just once. The genes are TRBV24-1 and TRBJ2-3; 9 nucleotides line up with TRBD2. This CDR3 comprises 17 residues. Germline V gene data show CDR1 as KGHDR and CDR2 as SFDVKD. V dropped 4 bases and J dropped 5; count of bases not matched to a gene: 12. CDR3 protein: CATSEVTSGSLGDTQYF. CDR3 nucleotides: TGTGCCACCAGTGAGGTGACTAGCGGTTCCCTGGGAGATACGCAGTATTTT.

The chain is built from TRBV18 and TRBJ2-1; 10 bases line up with TRBD2. CDR1 and CDR2 (germline): KGHSH, LQKENI. The CDR3 has 14 amino acids. V lost 4 bases and J lost 4; bases outside the gene matches: 1. The CDR3: CASSQAGGYNEQFF. CDR3 sequence (DNA): TGTGCCAGCTCACAAGCGGGAGGGTACAATGAGCAGTTCTTC. The full variable domain, in which reference TRBV18 and TRBJ2-1 provide the parts outside the CDR3, is NAGVMQNPRHLVRRRGQEARLRCSPMKGHSHVYWYRQLPEEGLKFMVYLQKENIIDESGMPKERFSAEFPKEGPSILRIQQVVRGDSAAYFCASSQAGGYNEQFFGPGTRLTVL.

DNA for the CDR3: TGCGCCAGCAGCTTGCAGGGCGTGGGCACCGGGGAGCTGTTTTTT. This sequence encodes CASSLQGVGTGELFF. This chain uses TRBV5-1 with TRBJ2-2; weak D call: TRBD1 (5 bases). V lost 1 base to trimming and J lost 4 bases, with 11 bases between them. The CDR3 runs to 15 residues. Per germline, CDR1 SGHRS and CDR2 YFSETQ.

The chain joins TRBV6-1 to TRBJ1-6; 7 nucleotides align to TRBD1. Unmatched junction bases numbered 6, after V lost 6 bases and J lost 7 bases. The CDR3 covers 14 residues. Germline loops: CDR1 MNHNS, CDR2 SASEGT. CDR3 protein: CASRSQGTNSPLHF. DNA for the CDR3: TGTGCCAGCAGATCACAGGGGACCAATTCACCCCTCCACTTT.

This chain links TRBV3-1 (or the pseudogene TRBV3-2) with TRBJ1-1; possible D gene TRBD1, 5 bases. Germline-derived CDR1 and CDR2 are LGHDT and YNNKEL (reference sequence). V was clipped by 3 bases and J by 4 bases, with 18 bases between them. This CDR3 is 16 amino acids long. The CDR3 protein is CASSQLGPGGSTEAFF. The CDR3 bases are TGTGCCAGCAGCCAGCTAGGTCCGGGGGGTAGCACTGAAGCTTTCTTT.

The rearrangement uses TRBV20-1 and TRBJ1-3; D gene ambiguous. V dropped 3 bases and J dropped 3 bases, with 9 bases sitting between them. Germline assignment: CDR1 DFQATT and CDR2 SNEGSKA (reference sequence). The CDR3 spans 13 residues. The CDR3 sequence is CSASSSFGNTIYF. The CDR3 DNA reads TGCAGTGCTAGTTCGTCATTTGGAAACACCATATATTTT.

The chain carries TRBV7-9 and TRBJ1-2; 7 bases align to TRBD1. Per the germline V gene, CDR1 is SEHNR and CDR2 is FQNEAQ (reference sequence). This CDR3 comprises 14 residues. V dropped 4 bases and J dropped 8; count of bases not matched to a gene: 10. CDR3 coding DNA: TGTGCCAGCAGCTCATCAGGGGGAAGCGAGGGCTACACCTTC. Protein: CASSSSGGSEGYTF.